These T cell receptor beta chains were read from a single sample in a study of blood T cell repertoires in COVID-19. Produced via immunoSEQ multiplex PCR; TCRdb's table is partial and in-frame only. Among some 110,000 clones listed, roughly 84% were seen once. The sample comprised peripheral blood. The receptors shown here come from a man aged 55 to 69 with acute or convalescent COVID-19. Both conserved end residues are part of each CDR3. The D gene is left open where the match is weak. Part of the rows lack a size; the others show once, few, many or a class for expanded clones.

J gene,V gene,D gene,clone size,CDR3 DNA,CDR3 protein
TRBJ1-1,TRBV4-1,.,.,TGCGCCAGCAGCCAAGACAGGGGCTACACTGAAGCTTTCTTT,CASSQDRGYTEAFF
TRBJ1-1,TRBV18,.,once,TGTGCCAGCTCAGCGTCCAGAGGGATGAACACTGAAGCTTTCTTT,CASSASRGMNTEAFF
TRBJ2-2,TRBV21-1,.,.,TGTGCCAGCAGCAAAAATGGCCTCGTTCCCGGGGAGCTGTTTTTT,CASSKNGLVPGELFF
TRBJ2-7,TRBV28,.,once,TGTGCCAGCAGTACAAATTACGAGCAGTACTTC,CASSTNYEQYF
TRBJ1-1,TRBV19,TRBD1,.,TGTGCCAGTAGTATGAGGACAGGGTTGACTGAAGCTTTCTTT,CASSMRTGLTEAFF
TRBJ1-1,TRBV27,.,.,TGTGCCAGCAGTTTCAGGGTTCGGAACACTGAAGCTTTCTTT,CASSFRVRNTEAFF
TRBJ2-7,TRBV7-9,.,.,TGTGCCAGCAGCTCGACAGATTCCTACGAGCAGTACTTC,CASSSTDSYEQYF
TRBJ1-3,TRBV5-5,.,.,TGTGCCAGCAGCGCTACCGGGACACCAGGAAACACCATATATTTT,CASSATGTPGNTIYF
TRBJ1-6,TRBV27,.,.,TGTGCCAGCCGGGGGATGGGGAACGGGTCACCCCTCCACTTT,CASRGMGNGSPLHF
TRBJ1-1,TRBV5-1,.,.,TGCGCCAGCAGCTTCGGGGGGGACACTGAAGCTTTCTTT,CASSFGGDTEAFF
TRBJ2-7,TRBV28,.,.,TGTGCCAGCAGTCCGTCCAGGGGATTCTACGAGCAGTACTTC,CASSPSRGFYEQYF
TRBJ2-7,TRBV15,TRBD1,.,TGTGCCACCAGCAGAGTTAGGGGGCAGTACGAGCAGTACTTC,CATSRVRGQYEQYF
TRBJ2-7,TRBV5-5,.,.,TGTGCCAGCAGCTTGAGTCCCGCGGAGGGCGAGCAGTACTTC,CASSLSPAEGEQYF
TRBJ1-4,TRBV7-2,.,.,TGTGCCAGCAGCATTACAGGGATACGGGAAAAACTGTTTTTT,CASSITGIREKLFF
TRBJ1-6,TRBV5-1,TRBD1,.,TGCGCCAGCAGCTTGCTACAGGGGAATTCACCCCTCCACTTT,CASSLLQGNSPLHF
TRBJ1-6,TRBV18,.,.,TGTGCCAGCTCACCGGTGGGGGCTAATTCACCCCTCCACTTT,CASSPVGANSPLHF
TRBJ2-5,TRBV28,TRBD2,few,TGTGCCACCCACGGAGCGGGAAGGGAGACCCAGTACTTC,CATHGAGRETQYF
TRBJ1-1,TRBV15,.,once,TGTGCCACCAGCAGAGATCCAGGGGTGGGGACTGAAGCTTTCTTT,CATSRDPGVGTEAFF
TRBJ2-3,TRBV19,.,once,TGTGCCAGTAGCCTGCTAACTCCCGGCACAGATACGCAGTATTTT,CASSLLTPGTDTQYF
TRBJ2-1,TRBV29-1,.,.,TGCAGCGTTGAGAGAGTCCCCTACAATGAGCAGTTCTTC,CSVERVPYNEQFF
TRBJ2-4,TRBV15,TRBD2,.,TGTGCCACCAGCATCCTAATTAGCGGGAGGTCGGACATTCAGTACTTC,CATSILISGRSDIQYF
TRBJ2-5,TRBV4-1,.,.,TGCGCCAGCAGCCAAGCCGTATTGCAGGGAGAGACCCAGTACTTC,CASSQAVLQGETQYF
TRBJ1-5,TRBV27,.,.,TGTGCCAGCAGCCCGGGACAAAGCAATCAGCCCCAGCATTTT,CASSPGQSNQPQHF
TRBJ1-1,TRBV7-2,.,.,TGTGCCAGCAGCTTATCACAGGCCATGAACACTGAAGCTTTCTTT,CASSLSQAMNTEAFF
TRBJ2-6,TRBV7-2,.,.,TGTGCCAGCAGCTTAAGCGGAAAGAAAGCTCTCTCTGGGGCCAACGTCCTGACTTTC,CASSLSGKKALSGANVLTF
TRBJ1-5,TRBV7-2,TRBD1,.,TGTGCCAGCAGCGCCGGACAGGGGGTAATTCAGCCCCAGCATTTT,CASSAGQGVIQPQHF
TRBJ2-5,TRBV5-1,.,.,TGCGCCAGCAGCTTGCCCGGGGAGACCCAGTACTTC,CASSLPGETQYF